Detailed here is one T cell receptor (beta chain). The CDR3 has 15 residues. Germline loops: CDR1 KGHDR, CDR2 SFDVKD. Trimming removed 6 bases from V and 2 bases from J; junction bases left unmatched: 6. This sample is part of a study of T cells in Graves' hyperthyroidism and ophthalmopathy. Amplified TCR beta CDR3 regions derived from RNA transcripts. TCR CDR3 underwent first-round RT-PCR with the HTBI primer set. TCRdb re-derived calls from the multiplex PCR reads in MiXCR, one entry per CDR3 protein. The sample consists of nearly 600,000 distinct CDR3 sequences, roughly 13% of them appearing once. The source material was blood. The rearrangement uses TRBV24-1 and TRBJ2-3; TRBD1 agrees at 8 bases. The origin of this receptor is a woman in her twenties or thirties with Graves' hyperthyroidism that later progressed to Graves' ophthalmopathy. The CDR3 is CATSPGQAPTDTQYF. The CDR3 nucleotides are TGTGCCACCAGTCCGGGACAGGCCCCCACAGATACGCAGTATTTT.